This TCR beta chain is from a study of cytomegalovirus exposure and HLA in healthy donors (TCRdb year 2017). At the level of the whole study: A later analysis indicated that the 90 to 150 validation repertoires were generated on the platform also employed for the 700 or so repertoires of the first cohort. High-throughput TCR immunosequencing, statistical association of individual TCRs with disease status, and machine learning were combined to predict cytomegalovirus infection status. The study was designed to test whether signatures of past pathogen exposure could be identified by cataloging public T cell receptors. Along with the roughly 700-subject first cohort, a separate validation cohort of more than 90 different subjects was used. The investigation overall reported the following: Most TCR sequences were observed very rarely across donors, whereas some public TCRs were present in many individuals. In vitro tests confirmed that three of the cytomegalovirus-associated TCR beta chains recognize cytomegalovirus antigens. The study gave a list of around 170 TCR beta chains associated with cytomegalovirus. A later analysis lacked HLA typing for the validation cohort, so it scored co-occurrence in that cohort across all 120 repertoires. The classifier was reported to diagnose cytomegalovirus status with high specificity and sensitivity in both the original and validation cohorts. According to the authors, the approach could potentially be generalized to other disease states and immunological phenotypes. Of the cluster scores, about 94% were above 0 in a later analysis, which found that TCRs clustered in the first cohort also tended to co-occur in the roughly 130 validation repertoires.

Separate from the roughly 630-subject first cohort, the validation cohort of roughly 120 subjects was the group to which the donors belonged. The library was generated by the immunoSEQ multiplex PCR assay. The authors processed their data as follows. A statistical classification framework was built for diagnosing cytomegalovirus status from the catalog of TCR beta chain sequences. The table comes from immuneACCESS by way of TCRdb, which keeps in-frame sequences with V and J called. Part of the clones is missing from these tables; in studies checked, under half for an unresolved V gene and the rest for unknown reasons. That table furnishes V, J and clone size, whereas the DNA furnished D and trimming. The sample table holds about 220,000 clones, of which 80% to 85% were seen once. The biggest ten clones account for over 11% of the sample. This clone has only one observation. What this receptor recognizes is not known. Germline is not matched at one junction end, which may reflect a read error.

The germline V gene (reference sequence) provides CDR1 SSHAT and CDR2 FNYEAQ. The CDR3 sequence holds 13 residues, the cysteine and phenylalanine included. Just the 39-base CDR3 DNA is kept, in frame starting at base 1. The clonotype comes from a woman aged 25 to 39 in good health and CMV-seropositive. Sequencing was carried out using PBMCs. The chain uses TRBV7-7 and TRBJ2-7, with no reliable assignment of the D segment. The sequenced DNA: TGTGCTAGCAGTCTTCAAATATTTGACGAGCAGTACTTC. The resulting protein is CASSLQIFDEQYF. This CDR3, with the reference TRBV7-7 and TRBJ2-7 proteins standing in past its ends, gives the full variable domain GAGVSQSPRYKVTKRGQDVTLRCDPISSHATLYWYQQALGQGPEFLTYFNYEAQPDKSGLPSDRFSAERPEGSISTLTIQRTEQRDSAMYRCASSLQIFDEQYFGPGTRLTVT.